This T cell receptor (beta chain) emerged from a study of human T cells and chemical hapten exposure. Germline V gene data show CDR1 as LGHNA and CDR2 as YSLEER. V was clipped by 3 bases and J by 2 bases, with 14 bases between them. This CDR3 is built from 15 residues. This clonotype came up a few times. Using its own MiXCR run on the RACE reads, TCRdb lists one record per CDR3 protein. The sample lists some 49,000 distinct CDR3 sequences, about a tenth occurring once. Described time point: patch test 1, 2 weeks after DPC sensitization. Treatment given: therapeutic diphenylcyclopropenone sensitization with weekly scalp DPC.

This sequence joins TRBV4-3 and TRBJ2-7, with D tentatively TRBD2 (6 bases). Sequencing used whole blood, obtained in connection with sensitization to the hapten diphenylcyclopropenone (DPC). The source of this sequence is a woman aged 45-59 years with alopecia areata. Some clones in this sample may be carry-over from other donors' samples. Here the CDR3 reads CASSQEGYTTYEQYF. CDR3 DNA: TGCGCCAGCAGCCAGGAGGGGTATACTACCTACGAGCAGTACTTC.